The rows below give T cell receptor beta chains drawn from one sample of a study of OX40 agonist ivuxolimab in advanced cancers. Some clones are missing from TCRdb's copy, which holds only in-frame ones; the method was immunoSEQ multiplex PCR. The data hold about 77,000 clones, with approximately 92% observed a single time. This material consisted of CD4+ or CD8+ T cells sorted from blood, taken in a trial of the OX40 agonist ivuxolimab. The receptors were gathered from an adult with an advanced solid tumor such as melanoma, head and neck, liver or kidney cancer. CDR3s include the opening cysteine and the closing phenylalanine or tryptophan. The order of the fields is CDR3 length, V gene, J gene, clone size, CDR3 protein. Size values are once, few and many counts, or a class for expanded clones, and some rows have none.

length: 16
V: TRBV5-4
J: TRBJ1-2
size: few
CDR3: CASSSPGQGVNYGYTF

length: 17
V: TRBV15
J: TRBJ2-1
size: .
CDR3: CATSRDRGGGSYNEQFF

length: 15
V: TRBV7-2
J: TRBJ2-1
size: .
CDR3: CASSLAGISYNEQFF

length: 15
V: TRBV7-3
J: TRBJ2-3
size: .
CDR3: CASSHGPGTSYTQYF

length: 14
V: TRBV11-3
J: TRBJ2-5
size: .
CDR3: CASSPEEVWETQYF

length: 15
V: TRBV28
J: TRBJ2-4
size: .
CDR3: CASSPPQGRRNIQYF

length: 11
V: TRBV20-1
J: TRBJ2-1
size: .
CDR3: CSAQDREYQFF

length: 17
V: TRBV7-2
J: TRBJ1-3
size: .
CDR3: CASSLGGQGISGNTIYF

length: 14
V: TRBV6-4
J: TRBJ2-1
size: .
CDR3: CASRRLAGSDEQFF

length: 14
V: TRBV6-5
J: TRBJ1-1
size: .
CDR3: CASSKPGQNTEAFF

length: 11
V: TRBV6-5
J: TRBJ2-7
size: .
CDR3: CASSSPLEQYF

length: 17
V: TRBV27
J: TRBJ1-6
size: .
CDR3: CASSWSTGTGGNSPLHF

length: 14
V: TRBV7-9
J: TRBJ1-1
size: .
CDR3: CASSRRGLNTEAFF

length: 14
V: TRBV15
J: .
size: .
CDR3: CATKPGQGPYEQYF

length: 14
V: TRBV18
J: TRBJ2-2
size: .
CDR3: CASLGPGSPGELFF

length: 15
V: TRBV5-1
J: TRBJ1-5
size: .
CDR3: CASSLTGQSNQPQHF

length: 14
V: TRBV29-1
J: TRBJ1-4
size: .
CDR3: CSVSAGTGNEKLFF

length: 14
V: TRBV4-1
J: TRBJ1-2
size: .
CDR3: CASSQGDRSYGYTF

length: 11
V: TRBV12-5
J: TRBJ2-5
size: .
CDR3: CASGFGETQYF

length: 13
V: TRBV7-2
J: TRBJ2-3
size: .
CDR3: CASSLGTEDTQYF

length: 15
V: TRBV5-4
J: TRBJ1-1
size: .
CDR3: CASSLDSGTDTEAFF

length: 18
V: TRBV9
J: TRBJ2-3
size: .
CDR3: CASSLFDLTSGNTDTQYF